Listed below are T cell receptor beta chains from one sample, sequenced in a study of cytomegalovirus exposure and HLA in healthy donors. Sequencing was performed with immunoSEQ multiplex PCR; in TCRdb, only in-frame clones are kept and a portion is missing. The table lists approximately 180,000 clones, approximately 90% of them singletons. The material sequenced was PBMCs. The receptors shown here come from a woman under 40 in good health and CMV-seronegative. Each CDR3 is given with its conserved first and last residue. A D gene is named only where the DNA matches it firmly. Clone size is shown for a subset of rows, as once, few, many or a class of expanded clone.

-	TRBJ2-2	TRBV27	-	TGTGCCACCAGAAACCGAGGAGGGGCCAGGACCGGGGAGCTGTTTTTT	CATRNRGGARTGELFF
-	TRBJ1-1	TRBV11-2	TRBD1	TGTGCCAGCAGCCCTTCGACAGGGGGCATGAACACTGAAGCTTTCTTT	CASSPSTGGMNTEAFF
-	TRBJ2-2	TRBV18	TRBD1	TGTGCCAGCTCACCACGACAGGGGATACTGAACACCGGGGAGCTGTTTTTT	CASSPRQGILNTGELFF
-	TRBJ1-2	TRBV6-5	-	TGTGCCAGCAGTTACGGCTCAGGGGCTGGCTACACCTTC	CASSYGSGAGYTF
-	TRBJ2-1	TRBV4-3	TRBD2	TGCGCCAGCAGCCAAGACTGGGGGGGTATATCCTACAATGAGCAGTTCTTC	CASSQDWGGISYNEQFF
-	TRBJ2-7	TRBV10-3	-	TGTGCCATCAGGGAGGGGCCCTGGTCCGAGCAGTACTTC	CAIREGPWSEQYF
-	TRBJ2-7	TRBV7-9	-	TGTGCCACACGCGGGGCAGGCGTCCGCGAGCAGTACTTC	CATRGAGVREQYF
-	TRBJ1-4	TRBV7-9	-	TGTGCCAGCAGCTCTCCAGGGGAAAAACTGTTTTTT	CASSSPGEKLFF
few	TRBJ2-2	TRBV18	-	TGTGCCAGCTCACCAGGTCCACAGGGTGTCGGGGAGCTGTTTTTT	CASSPGPQGVGELFF
-	TRBJ1-4	TRBV4-1	TRBD1	TGCGCCAGTCGGGACAGGGATCTTAATGAAAAACTGTTTTTT	CASRDRDLNEKLFF
-	TRBJ2-1	TRBV19	TRBD2	TGTGCCAGTAGCCTAAACCCACTAGCGGGGGGTGGCAATGAGCAGTTCTTC	CASSLNPLAGGGNEQFF
-	TRBJ1-5	TRBV2	-	TGTGCCAGCACCACAACAGGGTCCCTCAATCAGCCCCAGCATTTT	CASTTTGSLNQPQHF
-	TRBJ2-7	TRBV7-9	TRBD1	TGTGCCAGCAGTTCACCGGGACAGGGGGCCACGGGACAGTACTTC	CASSSPGQGATGQYF
-	TRBJ1-4	TRBV7-9	-	TGTGCCAGCAGCTTAGGGGAGAGACTGTTTTTT	CASSLGERLFF
-	TRBJ2-3	TRBV5-1	-	TGCGCCAGCAGCCTACCCGGGGGTGTCACAGATACGCAGTATTTT	CASSLPGGVTDTQYF
-	TRBJ2-5	TRBV5-1	TRBD1	TGCGCCAGCAGCCCCTCTGACAGGGCCTACCAAGAGACCCAGTACTTC	CASSPSDRAYQETQYF
-	TRBJ1-2	TRBV6-5	-	TGTGCCAGCAGTTACTCAGGAGACCGTATCTATGGCTACACCTTC	CASSYSGDRIYGYTF
-	TRBJ1-1	TRBV7-6	-	TGTGCCAGCAGCGGGGGAGGTGACACTGAAGCTTTCTTT	CASSGGGDTEAFF
-	TRBJ2-5	TRBV7-2	TRBD2	TGTGCCAGCAGCTTACTAGCGGGGCAAGAGACCCAGTACTTC	CASSLLAGQETQYF
-	TRBJ2-7	TRBV6-1	TRBD2	TGTGCCAGCAGTGAGAGGGGCCCAGCGGGGACGCGAGGGAGGGAGCAGTACTTC	CASSERGPAGTRGREQYF
once	TRBJ1-1	TRBV25-1	TRBD1	TGTGCCAGCAGTGCGACGACAGGGTGGACTGAAGCTTTCTTT	CASSATTGWTEAFF
-	TRBJ2-2	TRBV4-2	-	TGTGCCAGCAGCCAAGAGGGCTACAACACCGGGGAGCTGTTTTTT	CASSQEGYNTGELFF
-	TRBJ2-3	TRBV6-5	TRBD2	TGTGCCAGCAGTGCCGCGGGGGGTGTAGAACAGTATTTT	CASSAAGGVEQYF
-	TRBJ2-7	TRBV2	TRBD1	TGTGCCAGCAGGACAGGGTGGAACTCCTACGAGCAGTACTTC	CASRTGWNSYEQYF
once	TRBJ1-1	TRBV7-8	-	TGTGCCAGCAGCTCCTGGGGGAGGGACGCGAACACTGAAGCTTTCTTT	CASSSWGRDANTEAFF
-	TRBJ2-5	TRBV27	TRBD2	TGTGCCAGCAGTTCAGTCTCGACTAGCGGGTACCAAGAGACCCAGTACTTC	CASSSVSTSGYQETQYF
few	TRBJ2-2	TRBV6-5	-	TGTGCCAGCAGTTACCCTGACTCCGGGGAGCTGTTTTTT	CASSYPDSGELFF
-	TRBJ1-5	TRBV19	TRBD1	TGTGCCAGTAGTAACAGGGGAAGCAATCAGCCCCAGCATTTT	CASSNRGSNQPQHF
-	TRBJ1-1	TRBV11-2	-	TGTGCCAGCAGTCTTACGGGGGGAGTAGGTACTGAAGCTTTCTTT	CASSLTGGVGTEAFF
few	TRBJ2-7	TRBV5-1	-	TGCGCCAGCAGCAATGGGCTGTCCTACGAGCAGTACTTC	CASSNGLSYEQYF
once	TRBJ2-7	TRBV5-1	-	TGCGCCAGCAGCCCCGGGGATTGGGGCGAGCAGTACTTC	CASSPGDWGEQYF
-	TRBJ2-2	TRBV11-2	-	TGTGCCAGCAGCACTAACACCGGGGAGCTGTTTTTT	CASSTNTGELFF
many	TRBJ1-1	TRBV27	-	TGTGCCAGCAGTTTAAGGGCGACAGTAGAAGCTTTCTTT	CASSLRATVEAFF
-	TRBJ2-3	TRBV6-1	TRBD2	TGTGCCAGCAGTGAATTAAGCGGGGGACCTAGCACAGATACGCAGTATTTT	CASSELSGGPSTDTQYF
-	TRBJ1-5	TRBV6-5	-	TGTGCCAGCAGTTATGGGGCGGAGGGGCAGCCCCAGCATTTT	CASSYGAEGQPQHF
-	TRBJ1-6	TRBV6-5	-	TGTGCCAGCAGTTACGTACGGGCGCAGGGATCACCCCTCCACTTT	CASSYVRAQGSPLHF
once	TRBJ1-1	TRBV5-1	TRBD1	TGCGCCAGCAGTCCGGCGGACAGGTTGAACACTGAAGCTTTCTTT	CASSPADRLNTEAFF
-	TRBJ1-1	TRBV10-3	TRBD1	TGTGCCATCAGTGAGGGACAGGGATCCGAGTTGGAGGCTTTCTTT	CAISEGQGSELEAFF
-	TRBJ1-2	TRBV30	TRBD1	TGTGCCTGTGCGGCAGGGGGTGCCTACACCTTC	CACAAGGAYTF
-	TRBJ1-5	TRBV21-1	-	TGTGCCAGCAGCAACAGGGTTTATCAGCCCCAGCATTTT	CASSNRVYQPQHF
-	TRBJ1-5	TRBV6-1	-	TGTGCCAGCAGTGAAGCCCGGACACAACATAGCAATCAGCCCCAGCATTTT	CASSEARTQHSNQPQHF
-	TRBJ2-7	TRBV27	TRBD2	TGTGCCAGCGGGGACTACTCCTACGAGCAGTACTTC	CASGDYSYEQYF
-	TRBJ1-4	TRBV11-3	-	TGTGCCAGCAGCTTAGCACCTCCCAGGGTTCCAACTAATGAAAAACTGTTTTTT	CASSLAPPRVPTNEKLFF
-	TRBJ2-7	TRBV5-8	-	TGTGCCAGCAGCTTGGAACAGGGCTCCTACGAGCAGTACTTC	CASSLEQGSYEQYF
-	TRBJ2-3	TRBV5-6	TRBD2	TGTGCCAGCAGCTTTCGGGGGGAGAACACAGATACGCAGTATTTT	CASSFRGENTDTQYF